The 26 T cell receptor beta chains below were found in one sample sequenced in a study of blood T cell repertoires in COVID-19. Profiling relied on immunoSEQ multiplex PCR, and the TCRdb table lists in-frame clones only, not all of them. The table has around 400,000 clones, roughly 89% seen once; the top ten hold 1.5% to 2%. Sequencing was done on a sample of PBMCs or T cells enriched from blood (not recorded which). These receptor sequences come from a woman in her thirties who had recovered from COVID-19.

The V call is TRBV15, the J call TRBJ2-7; 12 bases align to TRBD1. The length of the CDR3 is 15 residues. With 4 bases clipped from V and 3 bases from J, the junction kept 4 bases outside the gene matches. The germline gives CDR1 LNHNV, CDR2 YYDKDF (reference sequence). The CDR3 DNA is TGTGCCACCAGCATGGGGGACAGGGGGCACTACGAGCAGTACTTC. It is translated as CATSMGDRGHYEQYF.

The chain couples TRBV19 to TRBJ1-2, with 7 bases matching TRBD1. This CDR3 is 13 amino acids long. Per the germline V gene, CDR1 is LNHDA and CDR2 is SQIVND (reference sequence). V lost 6 bases and J lost 8; bases outside the gene matches: 9. The chain's CDR3 is CASRIGTGVGYTF. As DNA, the CDR3 is TGTGCCAGTAGAATTGGTACAGGGGTCGGCTACACCTTC.

The V call is TRBV12-5, the J call TRBJ1-2; 7 bases are a match to TRBD1. This CDR3 is built from 14 residues. Germline V gene data show CDR1 as LGHNT and CDR2 as FRNRAP. V trimming: 4 bases; J trimming: 6 bases; junction bases outside the gene matches: 8. The CDR3 is CASGSDRERDGYTF. The DNA for the CDR3 is TGTGCTAGTGGTTCAGACAGGGAACGCGATGGCTACACCTTC.

The chain links TRBV10-3 to TRBJ2-1; the D gene is possibly TRBD1 (7 bases). V dropped 6 bases and J dropped 1 base, with 13 bases sitting between them. Germline loops: CDR1 ENHRY, CDR2 SYGVKD. The CDR3 has 15 amino acids. In DNA, the CDR3 is TGTGCCATCAGCACCCCAGGGGGGTCCTACAATGAGCAGTTCTTC. Translated: CAISTPGGSYNEQFF.

The chain employs TRBV9 and TRBJ1-2, with D tentatively TRBD1 (6 bases). Trimming left V 3 bases short and J 8 bases short, with 11 bases between. Germline CDR1 SGDLS, CDR2 YYNGEE. The CDR3 is 12 amino acids. CDR3 protein: CASSGHRAGYTF. The CDR3 DNA is TGTGCCAGCAGCGGACACAGGGCAGGCTACACCTTC.

J is TRBJ2-3 and V is TRBV6-2 or TRBV6-3; TRBD2 aligns across 8 bases. The CDR3 loop spans 13 amino acids. The trim removed 2 bases at V and 8 bases at J, leaving 3 bases unmatched. CDR1 and CDR2 from the germline V gene are MNHEY and SVGEGT. The chain's CDR3 is CASSYIGGGTQYF. The CDR3 nucleotides read TGTGCCAGCAGTTACATCGGGGGGGGTACGCAGTATTTT.

The V and J genes are TRBV28 and TRBJ2-7, with 8 bases that match TRBD2. The CDR3 runs to 15 residues. CDR1 is MDHEN and CDR2 is SYDVKM in the germline V gene. V shed 7 bases, J shed 4 bases, and the junction held 12 bases outside the gene matches. The CDR3 loop is CASTRGTSGFYEQYF. CDR3 bases: TGTGCCAGCACCCGGGGGACTAGTGGGTTTTACGAGCAGTACTTC. Filled out from reference TRBV28 and TRBJ2-7, the complete variable domain reads DVKVTQSSRYLVKRTGEKVFLECVQDMDHENMFWYRQDPGLGLRLIYFSYDVKMKEKGDIPEGYSVSREKKERFSLILESASTNQTSMYLCASTRGTSGFYEQYFGPGTRLTVT.

The CDR3, as DNA: TGTGCCAGCAGCGCAGGGACAGGGAGAAGCAATCAGCCCCAGCATTTT. This gives the protein CASSAGTGRSNQPQHF. This chain connects TRBV9 to TRBJ1-5; 9 positions agree with TRBD1. Germline CDR1 reads SGDLS; CDR2 reads YYNGEE. This CDR3 region has 16 residues. J gave up 1 base and V 3 bases, and 5 bases lay outside the gene matches.

The V gene is TRBV5-1, the J gene TRBJ2-5; 11 bases are a match to TRBD2. This CDR3 is built from 15 residues. Germline-derived CDR1 and CDR2 are SGHRS and YFSETQ. The ends lost 7 bases at V and 4 bases at J; junction bases unmatched: 9. Here the CDR3 DNA reads TGCGCCAGCCAAGCACAACTAGCGGGGGTAGAGACCCAGTACTTC. Its translation: CASQAQLAGVETQYF.

CDR3 bases: TGCGCCAGCACCGCGGGGAGCACAGATACGCAGTATTTT. Residues: CASTAGSTDTQYF. This rearrangement joins TRBV5-1 to TRBJ2-3; possibly TRBD2 for D (6 bases). The germline V gene encodes CDR1 SGHRS and CDR2 YFSETQ. The CDR3 sequence is 13 residues long. V was cut by 6 bases and J by 0 bases, with 8 bases left in between. The full variable domain, with the rest looked up from reference TRBV5-1 and TRBJ2-3, is KAGVTQTPRYLIKTRGQQVTLSCSPISGHRSVSWYQQTPGQGLQFLFEYFSETQRNKGNFPGRFSGRQFSNSRSEMNVSTLELGDSALYLCASTAGSTDTQYFGPGTRLTVL.

The sample holds a few counts of this clone. The rearrangement links TRBV15 to TRBJ1-2; weak D call: TRBD1 (5 bases). The germline CDR1 and CDR2 sequences are LNHNV and YYDKDF (reference sequence). CDR3 length: 14 amino acids. Trimming removed 2 bases from V and 3 bases from J, with 10 bases in between. The CDR3 bases are TGTGCCACCAGCAGATGGGGGGACCACTATGGCTACACCTTC. Residues: CATSRWGDHYGYTF. Variable domain in full (rest from reference TRBV15 and TRBJ1-2): DAMVIQNPRYQVTQFGKPVTLSCSQTLNHNVMYWYQQKSSQAPKLLFHYYDKDFNNEADTPDNFQSRRPNTSFCFLDIRSPGLGDTAMYLCATSRWGDHYGYTFGSGTRLTVV.

The rearrangement joins TRBV2 to TRBJ1-5; tentatively, D is TRBD1 (5 bases). Germline CDR1 and CDR2: SNHLY and FYNNEI. Trimming cost V 7 bases and J 1 base, with 8 bases left between them. The CDR3 is made up of 13 amino acids. CDR3 sequence (DNA): TGTGCCAGCATGACAGAGAGCAATCAGCCCCAGCATTTT. This gives the protein CASMTESNQPQHF.

CDR3 residues: CAAGLAGAGAKNIQYF. The CDR3 bases are TGTGCCGCCGGACTAGCGGGGGCTGGGGCCAAAAACATTCAGTACTTC. The chain is built from TRBV15 and TRBJ2-4; 13 positions match TRBD2. Losses at the gene ends were 11 bases for V and 1 base for J; bases not matched to a gene: 8. There are 16 residues in the CDR3. Looked up from germline, CDR1 is LNHNV and CDR2 is YYDKDF (reference sequence).

The chain is built from TRBV4-1 and TRBJ2-7; 10 positions match TRBD1. The CDR3 has 16 amino acids. In germline, CDR1 is MGHRA, CDR2 YSYEKL. Unmatched junction bases numbered 7, after V lost 5 bases and J lost 0 bases. The CDR3 nucleotides read TGCGCCAGCAGCAAACGACAGGGGGCCATCTCCTACGAGCAGTACTTC. It yields the protein CASSKRQGAISYEQYF.

The chain is built from TRBV30 and TRBJ2-2; 7 bases agree with TRBD1. With V trimmed by 0 bases and J by 4 bases, 5 bases remained unmatched. Germline V gives CDR1 GTSNPN, CDR2 SVGIG (reference sequence). This CDR3 spans 15 amino acids. The CDR3 coding sequence is TGTGCCTGGAGTGTGAGGGGGCGTGTCACCGGGGAGCTGTTTTTT. This sequence encodes CAWSVRGRVTGELFF.

The CDR3 DNA reads TGTGCCAGTAGTCCAGGACTCCTTGGCGAGCAGTACTTC. Translating gives CASSPGLLGEQYF. This rearrangement joins TRBV19 to TRBJ2-7; D might be TRBD2 (5 bases). This CDR3 spans 13 amino acids. Germline lookup yields CDR1 LNHDA and CDR2 SQIVND (reference sequence). V lost 5 bases and J 6 bases, leaving 14 bases between the germline ends.

The chain couples TRBV12-3 or TRBV12-4 to TRBJ2-1, with a possible D match to TRBD2 (6 bases). The length of the CDR3 is 13 residues. Trimming removed 6 bases at V and 5 bases at J, with 11 bases between. For the CDR3, the DNA is TGTGCCAGCAGACTCGGGACTGACAATGAGCAGTTCTTC. Translation: CASRLGTDNEQFF.

This rearrangement joins TRBV28 to TRBJ1-1, with 7 bases fitting TRBD1. Germline V gene sequence: CDR1 MDHEN, CDR2 SYDVKM. V shed 6 bases, J shed 4 bases, and the junction held 5 bases outside the gene matches. The CDR3 runs 13 residues. CDR3 sequence: CASSPAGGTEAFF. For the CDR3, the DNA is TGTGCCAGCAGCCCCGCAGGGGGCACTGAAGCTTTCTTT.

The V gene is TRBV19, the J gene TRBJ1-2; 8 bases fit TRBD1. V gave up 6 bases and J gave up 4 bases; unmatched junction bases: 7. The CDR3 runs 14 residues. Germline assignment: CDR1 LNHDA and CDR2 SQIVND (reference sequence). The CDR3 bases are TGTGCCAGTAGGCAAGACAGGGGAAGCTATGGCTACACCTTC. Residues: CASRQDRGSYGYTF.

The chain employs TRBV24-1 and TRBJ2-2; 7 bases fit TRBD1. The CDR3 runs 15 residues. CDR1 KGHDR and CDR2 SFDVKD come from the germline V gene. V lost 3 bases, J lost 4 bases, and 4 bases stayed unmatched. CDR3 sequence: CATSDLGQVTGELFF. The CDR3 DNA sequence: TGTGCCACCAGTGATCTCGGACAGGTCACCGGGGAGCTGTTTTTT.

V is TRBV7-3 and J is TRBJ1-1; D is undetermined. Looked up from germline, CDR1 is SGHTA and CDR2 is FQGTGA. Trimming removed 0 bases at V and 11 bases at J, with 13 bases between. The CDR3 covers 13 residues. CDR3: CASSLTTGSAAFF. The CDR3 DNA follows: TGTGCCAGCAGCTTAACGACGGGGAGTGCGGCTTTCTTT.

The chain joins TRBV19 to TRBJ1-2; 8 bases map to TRBD1. The ends lost 1 base at V and 6 bases at J; junction bases unmatched: 4. The CDR3 is 14 amino acids. The V gene's germline CDR1 is LNHDA and CDR2 SQIVND (reference sequence). Here the CDR3 DNA reads TGTGCCAGTAGTATAGGACAGGGGCTTCATGGCTACACCTTC. Its protein product is CASSIGQGLHGYTF.

The chain joins TRBV5-1 to TRBJ2-7; possibly TRBD1 for D (6 bases). CDR3 length: 14 amino acids. Trimming left V 1 base short and J 2 bases short, with 10 bases between. Germline values: CDR1 SGHRS, CDR2 YFSETQ. CDR3 nucleotides: TGCGCCAGCAGCTTGTTGGACAGAACCTACGAGCAGTACTTC. It translates to CASSLLDRTYEQYF.

The chain employs TRBV6-6 and TRBJ1-5; D gene unclear. Looked up from germline, CDR1 is MNHNY and CDR2 is SVGAGI (reference sequence). This CDR3 has 15 residues. V lost 6 bases and J 1 base, leaving 13 bases between the germline ends. Here the CDR3 DNA reads TGTGCCAGCAGACCCCACAGCCTGAGCAATCAGCCCCAGCATTTT. Its translation: CASRPHSLSNQPQHF.

The chain employs TRBV9 and TRBJ1-3; no clear D gene. The CDR3 has 13 residues. Per germline, CDR1 SGDLS and CDR2 YYNGEE. The V end lost 4 bases, the J end lost 4 bases, and 9 bases lay between the germline ends. In nucleotides, the CDR3 is TGTGCCAGCAGCCAGAGGTCGGGAAACACCATATATTTT. Translated: CASSQRSGNTIYF.

The V call is TRBV11-2, the J call TRBJ2-1; 9 bases line up with TRBD2. After removal of 1 base from V and 2 bases from J, the junction contained 9 bases not matched to a gene. Germline CDR1 reads SGHAT; CDR2 reads FQNNGV. CDR3 size: 18 residues. The CDR3 protein is CASSLVPGTSIPYNEQFF. DNA for the CDR3: TGTGCCAGCAGCTTAGTTCCGGGGACTAGCATCCCCTACAATGAGCAGTTCTTC.